Presented here are 26 T cell receptor beta chains from one specimen sequenced in a study of T cells in Graves' hyperthyroidism and ophthalmopathy. Amplified TCR beta CDR3 regions derived from RNA transcripts. During a first-round RT-PCR of the TCR CDR3, the HTBI primer set was used. TCRdb reanalysed the multiplex PCR reads using MiXCR and keeps one entry per CDR3 protein. The sample has a few hundred thousand distinct CDR3 sequences, around a fifth seen once; the top ten hold about half. Sequenced: blood. These receptors were obtained from a woman in her 70s with Graves' ophthalmopathy.

This clonotype was seen repeatedly, ten times or more. The chain uses TRBV28 and TRBJ2-5, with D unresolved. The CDR3 has 13 residues. V lost 7 bases and J 1 base, leaving 10 bases between the germline ends. The V gene's germline CDR1 is MDHEN and CDR2 SYDVKM. The CDR3, as DNA: TGTGCCAGCAACCATGGATCCCAAGAGACCCAGTACTTC. It translates to CASNHGSQETQYF. Based on the CDR3 plus reference TRBV28 and TRBJ2-5, the full variable domain is DVKVTQSSRYLVKRTGEKVFLECVQDMDHENMFWYRQDPGLGLRLIYFSYDVKMKEKGDIPEGYSVSREKKERFSLILESASTNQTSMYLCASNHGSQETQYFGPGTRLLVL.

This chain uses TRBV7-3 with TRBJ1-1; D call uncertain. Trimming took off 5 bases at V and 1 base at J, with 11 bases between the two ends. This CDR3 has 14 amino acids. Looked up from germline, CDR1 is SGHTA and CDR2 is FQGTGA. In nucleotides, the CDR3 is TGTGCCAGCAGCCTTAATGTGGGGAACACTGAAGCTTTCTTT. This codes for CASSLNVGNTEAFF.

The chain recombines TRBV20-1 with TRBJ2-5; TRBD2 is a possible D gene (6 bases). Per the germline V gene, CDR1 is DFQATT and CDR2 is SNEGSKA (reference sequence). The CDR3 runs to 16 residues. Trimming took 1 base from V and 3 from J, leaving 18 bases between them. Written as DNA, the CDR3 is TGCAGTGCTAGAGTAGGTCTCGGGGGTGGTAAAGAGACCCAGTACTTC. Residues: CSARVGLGGGKETQYF.

This clonotype was seen at least ten times. This sequence joins TRBV20-1 and TRBJ1-5; D uncertain. The germline V gene has CDR1 DFQATT and CDR2 SNEGSKA (reference sequence). This CDR3 is built from 14 residues. Trimming cost V 1 base and J 0 bases, with 7 bases left between them. For the CDR3, the DNA is TGCAGTGCTAGAGGGCAACTTAGCAATCAGCCCCAGCATTTT. Its translation: CSARGQLSNQPQHF.

The gene calls are TRBV18 and TRBJ1-2, with D perhaps matching TRBD1 (5 bases). CDR1 and CDR2 (germline): KGHSH, LQKENI. The CDR3 has 12 residues. V was clipped by 3 bases and J by 8 bases, with 10 bases between them. CDR3 in DNA: TGTGCCAGCTCACCCCGGGACCGCGGCTACACCTTC. This codes for CASSPRDRGYTF. Combining the CDR3 with reference TRBV18 and TRBJ1-2 gives the whole variable domain NAGVMQNPRHLVRRRGQEARLRCSPMKGHSHVYWYRQLPEEGLKFMVYLQKENIIDESGMPKERFSAEFPKEGPSILRIQQVVRGDSAAYFCASSPRDRGYTFGSGTRLTVV.

This sequence joins TRBV28 and TRBJ2-3; D is unresolved. Germline assignment: CDR1 MDHEN and CDR2 SYDVKM. This CDR3 is 13 amino acids long. Trimming stripped 2 bases from V and 8 bases from J, with 11 bases between. The CDR3 DNA sequence: TGTGCCAGCAGTTTAGGGGTACTACCTACGCAGTATTTT. Amino acid sequence: CASSLGVLPTQYF.

V usage is TRBV12-3 or TRBV12-4 and J usage is TRBJ2-3; 11 bases are a match to TRBD2. J lost 9 bases, V lost 1 base, and 12 bases had no gene match. This CDR3 is built from 17 residues. The CDR3 loop is CASSLGVSGRAASTQYF. The CDR3 DNA sequence: TGTGCCAGCAGTTTAGGGGTTAGCGGGAGGGCCGCGTCGACGCAGTATTTT.

Turning to this clonotype: A read error may explain this, as a much larger clone is one base away. The chain recombines TRBV11-2 with TRBJ2-1; 10 positions agree with TRBD2. CDR1 and CDR2 from the germline V gene are SGHAT and FQNNGV. This CDR3 comprises 16 residues. In nucleotides, the CDR3 is TGTGCCAGCAGCTTAGGGCTAGCGGGAGCTTACAATGAGCAGCTCTTC. Translating gives CASSLGLAGAYNEQLF.

The chain couples TRBV28 to TRBJ1-2; D is perhaps TRBD1 (5 bases). Germline V gives CDR1 MDHEN, CDR2 SYDVKM. V was cut by 7 bases and J by 0 bases, with 15 bases left in between. The CDR3 is 15 amino acids. Here the CDR3 reads CASTLGDGTNYGYTF. The CDR3 coding sequence is TGTGCCAGCACCCTCGGGGACGGCACTAACTATGGCTACACCTTC.

This clonotype appeared many times. V usage is TRBV2 and J usage is TRBJ1-5; 9 bases agree with TRBD1. This CDR3 has 15 residues. V lost 0 bases and J lost 6; bases outside the gene matches: 3. CDR1 and CDR2 (germline): SNHLY, FYNNEI. CDR3 amino acids: CASSEAGTGSQPQHF. The CDR3 DNA follows: TGTGCCAGCAGTGAAGCGGGGACAGGGTCTCAGCCCCAGCATTTT.

The rearrangement links TRBV20-1 to TRBJ2-7; D is unresolved. From germline, CDR1 is DFQATT and CDR2 SNEGSKA (reference sequence). This CDR3 is 11 amino acids long. V lost 5 bases and J lost 2, with 7 bases in between. This CDR3 reads CSALSPYEQYF. The CDR3 region has the DNA TGCAGTGCTCTGTCGCCCTACGAGCAGTACTTC.

The chain couples TRBV3-1 to TRBJ2-1; 8 bases align to TRBD2. The germline V gene encodes CDR1 LGHDT and CDR2 YNNKEL (reference sequence). Trimming cost V 0 bases and J 8 bases; bases outside gene matches: 6. The CDR3 contains 15 residues. The CDR3 region is CASSQDGRAIDEQFF. In DNA form, the CDR3 reads TGTGCCAGCAGCCAAGACGGGAGGGCCATCGATGAGCAGTTCTTC.

This rearrangement joins TRBV14 to TRBJ2-5; 8 bases match TRBD2. In germline, CDR1 is SGHDN, CDR2 FVKESK. The ends lost 8 bases at V and 2 bases at J; junction bases unmatched: 16. CDR3 size: 17 residues. The CDR3 coding sequence is TGTGCCAGCTCACCTCAGAGACTAGCGAAGAGGCAAGAGACCCAGTACTTC. The encoded protein is CASSPQRLAKRQETQYF.

The rearrangement joins TRBV4-3 to TRBJ2-5, with D possibly being TRBD2 (5 bases). This CDR3 region has 15 residues. V dropped 0 bases and J dropped 3 bases, with 11 bases sitting between them. Germline CDR1 LGHNA, CDR2 YSLEER. CDR3 bases: TGCGCCAGCAGCCAAGATTTCGCGGGCGAAGAGACCCAGTACTTC. This codes for CASSQDFAGEETQYF.

For this clonotype: An end of the junction does not agree with germline; a read error may underlie this. The chain couples TRBV3-1 to TRBJ2-1; TRBD2 aligns across 10 bases. The V gene's germline CDR1 is LGHDT and CDR2 YNNKEL (reference sequence). The CDR3 loop spans 12 amino acids. The CDR3 spells CTSGGAVAGPFF. DNA of the CDR3: TGTACCAGCGGGGGGGCGGTAGCGGGACCGTTCTTC.

This clonotype was detected ten times or more. This sequence joins TRBV7-9 and TRBJ2-7; D is uncertain. The germline V gene has CDR1 SEHNR and CDR2 FQNEAQ (reference sequence). The V end was cut by 5 bases, the J end by 7 bases, with 18 bases between. The CDR3 loop spans 14 amino acids. The CDR3 region has the DNA TGTGCCAGCAGCCCCCGAGAGATCCCTGGGGAGCAGTACTTC. This sequence encodes CASSPREIPGEQYF.

Only a few counts were recorded for this clonotype. This chain uses TRBV3-1 with TRBJ2-5, with TRBD1 matching 7 bases. The CDR3 is made up of 13 amino acids. V shed 9 bases, J shed 5 bases, and the junction held 9 bases outside the gene matches. Germline lookup yields CDR1 LGHDT and CDR2 YNNKEL (reference sequence). The CDR3 sequence is CASRTGMWETQYF. CDR3 sequence (DNA): TGTGCCAGTCGGACAGGCATGTGGGAGACCCAGTACTTC.

This clonotype occurred a few times. J is TRBJ2-1 and V is TRBV6-1; 12 bases are shared with TRBD2. The CDR3 spans 18 residues. V was pared by 5 bases and J by 5 bases, with 13 bases of the junction left unmatched. Germline V gene data show CDR1 as MNHNS and CDR2 as SASEGT. CDR3 sequence: CASSSLQRSSGRDNEQFF. The CDR3 DNA reads as TGTGCCAGCAGTTCCCTCCAAAGGTCTAGCGGGAGGGACAATGAGCAGTTCTTC.

This clonotype has a count of ten or more. The gene calls are TRBV6-5 and TRBJ2-1, with TRBD1 matching over 7 bases. Germline CDR1 reads MNHEY; CDR2 reads SVGAGI. The V gene end was trimmed by 2 bases and the J gene end by 4 bases; junction bases not matched to a gene: 5. The CDR3 consists of 15 residues. The CDR3, as DNA: TGTGCCAGCAGTTACGTAGGGGGCGCTTACAATGAGCAGTTCTTC. Its protein product is CASSYVGGAYNEQFF.

The V call is TRBV19, the J call TRBJ1-3; TRBD1 is a possible D gene (5 bases). V lost 3 bases and J 4 bases, leaving 13 bases between the germline ends. This CDR3 has 15 residues. Germline CDR1 is LNHDA and CDR2 is SQIVND (reference sequence). The CDR3 region is CASSISTARGNTIYF. The CDR3 DNA follows: TGTGCCAGTAGTATTTCGACAGCTCGCGGAAACACCATATATTTT.

The chain has TRBV5-6 and TRBJ1-1; D is uncertain. Germline assignment: CDR1 SGHDT and CDR2 YYEEEE. V was shortened by 2 bases and J by 8 bases, with 16 bases between the two germline ends. There are 14 residues in the CDR3. In DNA, the CDR3 is TGTGCCAGCAGCTTTGGTCCCACTGATGGAGAAGCTTTCTTT. It yields the protein CASSFGPTDGEAFF.

This clonotype was counted a few times. The chain links TRBV30 to TRBJ1-5, with 7 bases lining up with TRBD1. The CDR3 totals 13 residues. The J segment lost 6 bases and the V segment lost 0 bases, leaving 2 bases of the junction unmatched. Germline values: CDR1 GTSNPN, CDR2 SVGIG (reference sequence). In DNA, the CDR3 is TGTGCCTGGAGTGTCAGACAGGGTCAGCCCCAGCATTTT. This encodes CAWSVRQGQPQHF.

This clonotype appeared many times. This chain uses TRBV2 with TRBJ2-3; 10 bases agree with TRBD2. This CDR3 is built from 15 residues. Trimming at V came to 5 bases and at J to 5 bases, leaving 7 bases not matched to a gene. Germline V gives CDR1 SNHLY, CDR2 FYNNEI. The CDR3 sequence: CASSQRTSGRDTQYF. Written as DNA, the CDR3 is TGTGCCAGCAGTCAGAGGACTAGCGGCCGAGATACGCAGTATTTT.

This clonotype was recorded a few times. V usage is TRBV7-9 and J usage is TRBJ1-4, with 7 bases lining up with TRBD1. This CDR3 is built from 14 residues. The germline CDR1 and CDR2 sequences are SEHNR and FQNEAQ (reference sequence). V was clipped by 5 bases and J by 5 bases; unmatched bases: 5. The CDR3 nucleotides are TGTGCCAGCAGCCCACAGGGGATCAATGAAAAACTGTTTTTT. Its translation is CASSPQGINEKLFF.

The chain is built from TRBV9 and TRBJ2-3; 13 nucleotides agree with TRBD2. This CDR3 spans 16 amino acids. The V and J ends lost 3 bases and 2 bases, in that order; junction bases with no gene match: 3. The germline V gene has CDR1 SGDLS and CDR2 YYNGEE. CDR3 DNA: TGTGCCAGCAGCGCACTAGCGGGAGGGCCCACAGATACGCAGTATTTT. Protein product: CASSALAGGPTDTQYF.

The table lists this clonotype with many counts. CDR3 in amino acids: CASSEALLAGVVTDTQYF. The CDR3 DNA follows: TGTGCCAGCAGTGAAGCTCTACTAGCGGGAGTCGTCACAGATACGCAGTATTTT. V is TRBV2 and J is TRBJ2-3; 11 bases agree with TRBD2. The V and J ends lost 0 bases and 2 bases, in that order; junction bases with no gene match: 7. The V gene's germline CDR1 is SNHLY and CDR2 FYNNEI. The CDR3 extends over 18 amino acids.